The entry below describes one T cell receptor (beta chain). This sample was included in a study of blood T cell repertoires in COVID-19. Study in general: Samples of COVID-19 (acute and convalescent) were obtained from the United States, Italy and Spain.

Original processing notes: From reference gene primer amplification, estimates of nucleated cell counts were derived. Clones were read by immunoSEQ multiplex PCR, and TCRdb kept only the in-frame ones, dropping some. Clonal size and the V and J genes are those of that table, whereas D and trimming came from the DNA. The profile shows approximately 310,000 clones, about 89% of them singletons. Losses at the gene ends were 3 bases for V and 8 bases for J; bases not matched to a gene: 8. The CDR3 sequence is 15 residues long. Germline CDR1 SGDLS, CDR2 YYNGEE. Sample: peripheral blood. The V and J genes are TRBV9 and TRBJ1-4, with 9 bases lining up with TRBD1. The source is a woman between 50 and 59 years old who had recovered from COVID-19. CDR3 residues: CASSADRGVGEKLFF. The DNA of the CDR3 is TGTGCCAGCAGCGCCGACAGGGGGGTGGGCGAAAAACTGTTTTTT. The variable domain in full, with the rest retrieved from reference TRBV9 and TRBJ1-4, is DSGVTQTPKHLITATGQRVTLRCSPRSGDLSVYWYQQSLDQGLQFLIQYYNGEERAKGNILERFSAQQFPDLHSELNLSSLELGDSALYFCASSADRGVGEKLFFGSGTQLSVL.